Each of the 23 T cell receptor beta chains below was sequenced from the same sample in a study of cytomegalovirus exposure and HLA in healthy donors. The PCR was carried out with 60 Vbeta primers and 13 Jbeta primers. TCRdb's copy holds only in-frame clones and misses some; the assay was immunoSEQ multiplex PCR. The sample contains fewer than 200,000 clones, about 83% of which appear only once. Sequenced material: PBMCs. The receptors derive from a female donor in good health and CMV-seronegative.

This chain uses TRBV7-6 with TRBJ2-7; 12 bases fit TRBD2. The CDR3 runs 20 residues. From germline, CDR1 is SGHVS and CDR2 FNYEAQ. V gave up 1 base and J gave up 2 bases; unmatched junction bases: 15. The CDR3 DNA sequence: TGTGCCAGCAGCTTAGTGCCCTCACCCCCCGCTAGCGGGAGGGCCTACGAGCAGTACTTC. This encodes CASSLVPSPPASGRAYEQYF.

The chain recombines TRBV7-9 with TRBJ2-7, with D possibly being TRBD1 (6 bases). CDR3 length: 13 residues. V shed 10 bases and J shed 0 bases, with 13 bases lying between them. Germline CDR1 SEHNR, CDR2 FQNEAQ (reference sequence). The CDR3 DNA reads as TGTGCCACCGAGGGGGACACCTCCTACGAGCAGTACTTC. This gives the protein CATEGDTSYEQYF.

This clone was detected only a few times. The chain employs TRBV9 and TRBJ2-5; TRBD2 matches at 7 bases. Trimming cost V 6 bases and J 7 bases; bases outside gene matches: 12. CDR3 length: 14 residues. Looked up from germline, CDR1 is SGDLS and CDR2 is YYNGEE. CDR3 bases: TGTGCCAGCAACCGGGGGGTCACCGGGGGGACCCAGTACTTC. Protein: CASNRGVTGGTQYF.

V is TRBV27 and J is TRBJ2-3; D gene unclear. The germline gives CDR1 MNHEY, CDR2 SMNVEV (reference sequence). V lost 4 bases to trimming and J lost 13 bases, with 18 bases between them. CDR3 length equals 13 residues. In nucleotides, the CDR3 is TGTGCCAGCAGTTCCCTCGACATCTTTGCGAAGTATTTT. This gives the protein CASSSLDIFAKYF.

Only one count was recorded for this clone. The genes are TRBV11-1 and TRBJ2-6, with D unclear. Germline assignment: CDR1 SGHAT and CDR2 FQDESV (reference sequence). V lost 3 bases and J 4 bases, leaving 7 bases between the germline ends. The CDR3 totals 14 residues. CDR3 sequence: CASSFPGGANVLTF. The CDR3 DNA reads as TGTGCCAGCAGCTTCCCCGGGGGGGCCAACGTCCTGACTTTC.

Comments on this clone: Other DNA sequences in this specimen translate into the identical CDR3. This rearrangement joins TRBV9 to TRBJ2-7, with 8 nucleotides matching TRBD2. CDR3 size: 14 residues. Trimming cost V 0 bases and J 4 bases; bases outside gene matches: 3. Germline-derived CDR1 and CDR2 are SGDLS and YYNGEE. The CDR3: CASSVATGGYEQYF. As DNA, the CDR3 is TGTGCCAGCAGCGTAGCTACGGGGGGGTACGAGCAGTACTTC.

Worth noting for this clone: Other nucleotide sequences in the sample specify the same CDR3. The V call is TRBV5-1, the J call TRBJ2-1, with D perhaps TRBD1 (6 bases). The CDR3 runs to 12 residues. CDR1 and CDR2 (germline): SGHRS, YFSETQ. With 3 bases removed from V and 7 bases from J, the gap between germline ends came to 8 bases. DNA of the CDR3: TGCGCCAGCAGCTCACAGGGAAATGAGCAGTTCTTC. Translating gives CASSSQGNEQFF.

The chain links TRBV29-1 to TRBJ1-2; TRBD1 matches 9 bases. Germline CDR1 SQVTM, CDR2 ANQGSEA. J lost 1 base, V lost 6 bases, and 6 bases had no gene match. This CDR3 is built from 14 residues. The CDR3 protein is CSVRDREGNYGYTF. CDR3 sequence (DNA): TGCAGCGTCCGGGACAGGGAGGGTAACTATGGCTACACCTTC.

V is TRBV5-6 and J is TRBJ2-7; 9 bases align to TRBD1. Germline V gene sequence: CDR1 SGHDT, CDR2 YYEEEE. V gave up 4 bases and J gave up 4 bases; unmatched junction bases: 6. The CDR3 totals 14 residues. The CDR3 DNA sequence: TGTGCCAGCAGCAACAGGGGGCTGTCTTACGAGCAGTACTTC. Residues: CASSNRGLSYEQYF.

This chain connects TRBV9 to TRBJ2-1, with D perhaps TRBD1 (6 bases). V was clipped by 1 base and J by 2 bases, with 13 bases between them. Germline V gives CDR1 SGDLS, CDR2 YYNGEE. The CDR3 spans 16 residues. CDR3 sequence (DNA): TGTGCCAGCAGCGTAATTCAGCAGGGGCCCTACAATGAGCAGTTCTTC. Residues: CASSVIQQGPYNEQFF.

The CDR3, as DNA: TGTGCCAGCAGCGTAGATGGCAGTTCCTACGAGCAGTACTTC. It encodes CASSVDGSSYEQYF. This rearrangement joins TRBV9 to TRBJ2-7; no definite D call. V dropped 0 bases and J dropped 1 base, with 8 bases sitting between them. From germline, CDR1 is SGDLS and CDR2 YYNGEE. CDR3 length equals 14 residues.

The sample holds one count of this clone. The chain is built from TRBV5-6 and TRBJ2-3, with TRBD1 identical over 11 bases. CDR1 SGHDT and CDR2 YYEEEE come from the germline V gene. The CDR3 runs 15 residues. V lost 4 bases to trimming and J lost 3 bases; unmatched junction nucleotides: 4. The CDR3 reads CASSRDRGGTDTQYF. The CDR3 DNA sequence: TGTGCCAGCAGCCGGGACAGGGGGGGTACAGATACGCAGTATTTT.

There are a few counts of this clone. V gene TRBV12-5 combines with J gene TRBJ2-3; 7 bases line up with TRBD2. The CDR3 runs to 15 residues. V lost 1 base and J lost 3; bases outside the gene matches: 4. The germline CDR1 and CDR2 sequences are LGHNT and FRNRAP. The CDR3 region has the DNA TGTGCTAGTGGTTTGGGCGGGAGTTTAACAGATACGCAGTATTTT. Protein product: CASGLGGSLTDTQYF.

This chain joins TRBV2 and TRBJ1-1, with TRBD1 identical over 8 bases. The CDR3 extends over 14 amino acids. Germline V CDR1 and CDR2: SNHLY, FYNNEI. The V and J ends lost 1 base and 8 bases, in that order; junction bases with no gene match: 6. The CDR3, as DNA: TGTGCCAGCAGTGAAGTGCACAGGGGGTCAGAAGCTTTCTTT. Residues: CASSEVHRGSEAFF.

The table lists this clone with a count of one. The genes are TRBV15 and TRBJ1-4, with TRBD1 as a possible D gene (6 bases). This CDR3 region has 15 residues. Between the trimmed V and J ends, which lost 0 bases and 12 bases, there was a span of 17 bases. The germline V gene has CDR1 LNHNV and CDR2 YYDKDF (reference sequence). The CDR3: CATSRDLGAGRELFF. The DNA of the CDR3 is TGTGCCACCAGCAGAGATCTGGGGGCTGGAAGGGAACTGTTTTTT.

Only one count was recorded for this clone. The CDR3 nucleotides are TGCGCCAGCAGCTTTATAGCGGGAGCCGATACGCAGTATTTT. Translation: CASSFIAGADTQYF. The gene calls are TRBV4-3 and TRBJ2-3, with 9 bases lining up with TRBD2. With 5 bases clipped from V and 6 bases from J, the junction kept 6 bases outside the gene matches. Germline V gives CDR1 LGHNA, CDR2 YSLEER. The length of the CDR3 is 14 residues.

This chain uses TRBV13 with TRBJ2-5; 7 bases match TRBD1. Per germline, CDR1 PRHDT and CDR2 FYEKMQ (reference sequence). This CDR3 region has 17 residues. Losses at the gene ends were 0 bases for V and 2 bases for J; bases not matched to a gene: 9. The CDR3 loop is CASSLGAKGGWQETQYF. The CDR3 DNA sequence: TGTGCCAGCAGCTTAGGGGCAAAAGGGGGCTGGCAAGAGACCCAGTACTTC. Filled out from reference TRBV13 and TRBJ2-5, the complete variable domain reads AAGVIQSPRHLIKEKRETATLKCYPIPRHDTVYWYQQGPGQDPQFLISFYEKMQSDKGSIPDRFSAQQFSDYHSELNMSSLELGDSALYFCASSLGAKGGWQETQYFGPGTRLLVL.

This chain uses TRBV7-7 with TRBJ2-1; 7 bases match TRBD1. The CDR3 runs 15 residues. Germline CDR1 reads SSHAT; CDR2 reads FNYEAQ (reference sequence). With 5 bases clipped from V and 5 bases from J, the junction kept 9 bases outside the gene matches. In nucleotides, the CDR3 is TGTGCCAGCAGCCCCCCGGGACAGATCAACAATGAGCAGTTCTTC. This codes for CASSPPGQINNEQFF.

This clone was detected a few times. The chain has TRBV29-1 and TRBJ2-5; 10 positions agree with TRBD1. Germline-derived CDR1 and CDR2 are SQVTM and ANQGSEA. After removal of 4 bases from V and 5 bases from J, the junction contained 10 bases not matched to a gene. The CDR3 sequence is 15 residues long. CDR3 nucleotide sequence: TGCAGCGTTGTCAAGTCGGGACAGGGGCCTGAGACCCAGTACTTC. This gives the protein CSVVKSGQGPETQYF.

This sequence joins TRBV19 and TRBJ2-7, with 8 positions matching TRBD2. The V gene end was trimmed by 4 bases and the J gene end by 2 bases; junction bases not matched to a gene: 7. Germline V gene sequence: CDR1 LNHDA, CDR2 SQIVND (reference sequence). The CDR3 is made up of 15 amino acids. The CDR3 coding sequence is TGTGCCAGTAGTACCTCTAGCGGGCAGACCTACGAGCAGTACTTC. Residues: CASSTSSGQTYEQYF. Full variable domain (outside the CDR3, taken from reference TRBV19 and TRBJ2-7): DGGITQSPKYLFRKEGQNVTLSCEQNLNHDAMYWYRQDPGQGLRLIYYSQIVNDFQKGDIAEGYSVSREKKESFPLTVTSAQKNPTAFYLCASSTSSGQTYEQYFGPGTRLTVT.

V gene TRBV5-1 combines with J gene TRBJ2-7; TRBD2 might be the D (5 bases). Trimming took 5 bases from V and 0 from J, leaving 9 bases between them. The germline gives CDR1 SGHRS, CDR2 YFSETQ. The CDR3 is 13 amino acids. The CDR3 spells CASRRTDSYEQYF. The CDR3 region has the DNA TGCGCCAGCAGACGGACTGACTCCTACGAGCAGTACTTC.

V usage is TRBV5-5 and J usage is TRBJ2-7; D ambiguous. The ends were cut back, 4 bases at V and 3 bases at J, with 8 bases in the middle. The V gene's germline CDR1 is SGHKS and CDR2 YYEKEE (reference sequence). This CDR3 comprises 12 residues. The CDR3 bases are TGTGCCAGCAGCCCTGACAACTACGAGCAGTACTTC. It specifies CASSPDNYEQYF.

The V gene is TRBV7-2, the J gene TRBJ2-1; TRBD1 aligns across 10 bases. The CDR3 length is 17 residues. Per germline, CDR1 SGHTA and CDR2 FQGNSA. V shed 1 base and J 8 bases; nucleotides not matched to a gene: 11. This chain's CDR3 is CASSLVALTGGDDEQFF. The CDR3 nucleotides read TGTGCCAGCAGCTTAGTGGCCCTGACAGGGGGCGACGATGAGCAGTTCTTC.